The next 17 T cell receptor beta chains were all read from a single sample in a study of CD4 T cells in relation to SARS-CoV-2 and coronaviruses. The unexposed donors gave CD4+ T cells in about 2010-2019, prior to COVID-19. Isolation of CD4+ T cells took place after about 9 days in culture. This table comes from immunoSEQ multiplex PCR, and its TCRdb copy is limited to in-frame clones, with some not included. The data hold roughly 14,000 clones, with about 73% observed a single time. Antigen specificity for these receptors is unknown. The sample comprised CD4+ T cells from PBMCs, cultured in vitro. These receptor sequences come from a human donor in good health.

The chain couples TRBV6-1 to TRBJ1-3; possibly TRBD1 for D (5 bases). Trimming left V 1 base short and J 2 bases short, with 9 bases between. The germline CDR1 and CDR2 sequences are MNHNS and SASEGT. This CDR3 has 15 amino acids. The CDR3 coding sequence is TGTGCCAGCAGTGAAGTAGGGGTTGCTGGAAACACCATATATTTT. It is translated as CASSEVGVAGNTIYF.

The chain is built from TRBV10-3 and TRBJ1-1; D gene ambiguous. From germline, CDR1 is ENHRY and CDR2 SYGVKD. Trimming removed 5 bases from V and 1 base from J, with 11 bases in between. CDR3 size: 14 residues. The CDR3 DNA is TGTGCCATCAGTTCCTCCCCGGGGAACACTGAAGCTTTCTTT. This gives the protein CAISSSPGNTEAFF.

V and J are TRBV3-1 (or the pseudogene TRBV3-2) and TRBJ1-5; D gene uncertain. The CDR3 covers 15 residues. With 1 base removed from V and 7 bases from J, the gap between germline ends came to 14 bases. CDR1 LGHDT and CDR2 YNNKEL come from the germline V gene (reference sequence). The CDR3 reads CASSQGKARAQPQHF. CDR3 coding DNA: TGTGCCAGCAGCCAAGGGAAGGCTAGGGCCCAGCCCCAGCATTTT.

V and J are TRBV18 and TRBJ2-2; 10 nucleotides align to TRBD1. CDR1 is KGHSH, CDR2 LQKENI, per germline. CDR3 size: 15 residues. Trimming cost V 6 bases and J 4 bases; bases outside gene matches: 5. CDR3 DNA sequence: TGTGCCAGCTCCCCGGGACAGGGGAGCACCGGGGAGCTGTTTTTT. Translated: CASSPGQGSTGELFF.

The rearrangement uses TRBV2 and TRBJ2-1, with 8 bases identical to TRBD2. Germline CDR1 is SNHLY and CDR2 is FYNNEI. CDR3 length equals 17 residues. V shed 0 bases and J 2 bases; nucleotides not matched to a gene: 6. CDR3 DNA sequence: TGTGCCAGCAGTGAAGCGCTCCGCGGGAGGCCCTACAATGAGCAGTTCTTC. This translates into CASSEALRGRPYNEQFF.

V and J are TRBV6-5 and TRBJ1-2; the match to TRBD1 covers 10 bases. Germline lookup yields CDR1 MNHEY and CDR2 SVGAGI. V shed 6 bases and J 4 bases; nucleotides not matched to a gene: 5. This CDR3 is 14 amino acids long. The CDR3 DNA sequence: TGTGCCAGCAGCCCCGGACAGGGGGGCTATGGCTACACCTTC. As protein: CASSPGQGGYGYTF.

The rearrangement uses TRBV24-1 and TRBJ1-2, with D hard to call. V was shortened by 0 bases and J by 0 bases, with 7 bases between the two germline ends. The germline V gene encodes CDR1 KGHDR and CDR2 SFDVKD. CDR3 length equals 15 residues. The CDR3 loop reads CATSDLDGSNYGYTF. The CDR3 region has the DNA TGTGCCACCAGTGATTTGGACGGATCTAACTATGGCTACACCTTC.

This clone was counted a few times. V usage is TRBV7-3 and J usage is TRBJ1-1; D is unresolved. The germline gives CDR1 SGHTA, CDR2 FQGTGA. Trimming left V 2 bases short and J 7 bases short, with 11 bases between. The CDR3 has 13 amino acids. As DNA, the CDR3 is TGTGCCAGCAGCTTATTCGGTAGGAGTGAAGCTTTCTTT. Translation: CASSLFGRSEAFF.

The V and J genes are TRBV3-1 (or the pseudogene TRBV3-2) and TRBJ1-2, with unresolved D. V dropped 3 bases and J dropped 2 bases, with 7 bases sitting between them. Germline V CDR1 and CDR2: LGHDT, YNNKEL (reference sequence). This CDR3 has 13 residues. CDR3 in amino acids: CASSQAGNYGYTF. CDR3 bases: TGTGCCAGCAGCCAGGCCGGGAACTATGGCTACACCTTC.

This clone was picked up a small number of times. V and J are TRBV9 and TRBJ1-1; weak D call: TRBD1 (5 bases). Deletions cut 4 bases from V and 0 bases from J, with 13 bases between. This CDR3 is 15 amino acids long. CDR1 and CDR2 from the germline V gene are SGDLS and YYNGEE. The CDR3 here is CASSRSDSLNTEAFF. The CDR3 DNA is TGTGCCAGCAGCAGGTCCGACAGTTTGAACACTGAAGCTTTCTTT.

A few counts support this clone. The chain is built from TRBV29-1 and TRBJ1-1, with unresolved D. Between the trimmed V and J ends, which lost 3 bases and 4 bases, there was a span of 15 bases. There are 14 residues in the CDR3. CDR1 is SQVTM and CDR2 is ANQGSEA in the germline V gene. CDR3 sequence (DNA): TGCAGCGTTGATGCGGCCGGATCGGGCACTGAAGCTTTCTTT. Its translation: CSVDAAGSGTEAFF.

CDR3 nucleotide sequence: TGTGCCAGTAGTCCTAGGGACGGTATTAACTACGAGCAGTACTTC. Amino acids: CASSPRDGINYEQYF. This chain joins TRBV19 and TRBJ2-7; D possibly matches TRBD1 or TRBD2 (5 bases each). V dropped 5 bases and J dropped 3 bases, with 17 bases sitting between them. The germline gives CDR1 LNHDA, CDR2 SQIVND (reference sequence). The CDR3 is 15 residues long.

The CDR3 nucleotides read TGTGCCAGCAGCCCTTACGCCGGGACCCATAGCAATCAGCCCCAGCATTTT. Translation gives CASSPYAGTHSNQPQHF. V gene TRBV6-2 or TRBV6-3 combines with J gene TRBJ1-5; tentatively, D is TRBD1 (5 bases). The length of the CDR3 is 17 residues. CDR1 and CDR2 (germline): MNHEY, SVGEGT. V was trimmed by 6 bases and J by 0 bases, leaving 18 bases between them.

The J gene is TRBJ1-5, the V gene TRBV19; tentatively, D is TRBD1 (5 bases). The ends were cut back, 1 base at V and 6 bases at J, with 7 bases in the middle. The CDR3 is 13 amino acids. CDR1 and CDR2 (germline): LNHDA, SQIVND (reference sequence). The CDR3 DNA follows: TGTGCCAGTAGTATAGGGGGGAGTCAGCCCCAGCATTTT. Protein product: CASSIGGSQPQHF.

The CDR3 region has the DNA TGTGCCAGCAGCTTATACGGGAGGCTAGACAATGAGCAGTTCTTC. Protein product: CASSLYGRLDNEQFF. The J gene is TRBJ2-1, the V gene TRBV11-2, with TRBD2 matching over 7 bases. The ends lost 2 bases at V and 5 bases at J; junction bases unmatched: 6. Germline CDR1 is SGHAT and CDR2 is FQNNGV. This CDR3 comprises 15 residues.

The genes are TRBV19 and TRBJ1-4, with 9 bases that match TRBD1. This CDR3 has 16 residues. V lost 6 bases, J lost 5 bases, and 10 bases stayed unmatched. The germline V gene has CDR1 LNHDA and CDR2 SQIVND (reference sequence). The CDR3 DNA follows: TGTGCCAGTAGCCAACCGGGACAGGGTCTCAATGAAAAACTGTTTTTT. It specifies CASSQPGQGLNEKLFF.

The chain joins TRBV19 to TRBJ2-1; 10 bases are a match to TRBD1. The CDR3 spans 14 residues. The V and J ends lost 8 bases and 7 bases, in that order; junction bases with no gene match: 8. Germline V lookup: CDR1 LNHDA, CDR2 SQIVND (reference sequence). The CDR3 loop reads CASSETGGRNEQFF. The DNA for the CDR3 is TGTGCCAGTTCGGAGACAGGGGGCAGGAATGAGCAGTTCTTC.